The clone carrying this T cell receptor (beta chain) was detected once. This entry is derived from a study of Graves' ophthalmopathy and Graves' hyperthyroidism. Study-level background: There was a collection of peripheral blood at initial diagnosis, before any treatment.

Amplification of TCR beta CDR3 regions used RNA transcripts. Scientists carried out first-round RT-PCR using HTBI primers and then a second-round multiplex PCR. From the multiplex PCR reads, TCRdb called clonotypes with MiXCR, one entry per CDR3 protein. The data contain 150,000 or so distinct CDR3 sequences, approximately 38% of them singletons. Other autoimmune diseases, uncontrolled infections, pregnancy or lactation ruled patients out of participation. The authors diagnosed from clinical symptoms, serum thyroxine, TRAb, thyroid ultrasound and orbital computed tomography. The receptor was isolated from a woman in her 40s with Graves' ophthalmopathy. The sample taken for sequencing was peripheral blood.

The CDR3 region has the DNA TGTGCCAGCACCCGCGGGACCGCACCCTCGGAGACCCAGTACTTC. Amino acids: CASTRGTAPSETQYF. The V gene is TRBV12-3 or TRBV12-4, the J gene TRBJ2-5, with a weak D call TRBD2 (6 bases). The CDR3 sequence is 15 residues long. With 7 bases removed from V and 5 bases from J, the gap between germline ends came to 20 bases.